These 7 T cell receptor beta chains were sequenced from one sample in a study of CD8 T cells in Susac syndrome. The authors reverse transcribed 0.5 to 1 ug RNA with random hexamers. TCRdb reanalysed the immunoSEQ multiplex PCR reads using MiXCR and keeps one entry per CDR3 protein. The table records approximately 200,000 distinct CDR3 sequences, around 95% of them present only once. Sequenced sample: CD4+ T cells from PBMCs. All receptors come from a human donor with multiple sclerosis.

The J gene is TRBJ1-2, the V gene TRBV5-4; 7 bases agree with TRBD1. Germline V gene lookup returns CDR1 SGHNT and CDR2 YYREEE (reference sequence). V trimming: 3 bases; J trimming: 2 bases; junction bases outside the gene matches: 4. CDR3 length equals 14 residues. The CDR3: CASSSQTGNYGYTF. CDR3 nucleotide sequence: TGTGCCAGCAGCTCTCAGACAGGGAACTATGGCTACACCTTC.

The chain has TRBV5-1 and TRBJ2-5, with D unresolved. V was cut by 5 bases and J by 0 bases, with 14 bases left in between. This CDR3 spans 15 amino acids. Germline loops: CDR1 SGHRS, CDR2 YFSETQ. CDR3 coding DNA: TGCGCCAGCAGGCGGAGTAACCCCCACCAAGAGACCCAGTACTTC. Translated: CASRRSNPHQETQYF.

The CDR3 bases are TGTGCCAGCAGCTTCAAAATAGACACTGAAGCTTTCTTT. The encoded protein is CASSFKIDTEAFF. This sequence joins TRBV7-3 and TRBJ1-1; D is uncertain. This CDR3 is built from 13 residues. The V and J ends lost 3 bases and 3 bases respectively, with 8 bases between them. Germline CDR1 SGHTA, CDR2 FQGTGA.

The V call is TRBV30, the J call TRBJ2-7, with 9 bases aligning to TRBD1. V trimming: 2 bases; J trimming: 5 bases; junction bases outside the gene matches: 7. CDR1 and CDR2 from the germline V gene are GTSNPN and SVGIG (reference sequence). The length of the CDR3 is 14 residues. The CDR3 is CAWSRGQGSDEQYF. The DNA of the CDR3 is TGTGCCTGGAGTAGGGGACAGGGATCAGACGAGCAGTACTTC.

The chain carries TRBV6-6 and TRBJ2-7; no definite D call. CDR1 and CDR2 from the germline V gene are MNHNY and SVGAGI (reference sequence). This CDR3 comprises 14 residues. The V and J ends lost 6 bases and 1 base respectively, with 13 bases between them. CDR3 bases: TGTGCCAGCAGCCCTCGGTCCTTGTCCTACGAGCAGTACTTC. It encodes CASSPRSLSYEQYF.

This rearrangement joins TRBV12-3 or TRBV12-4 to TRBJ2-4; D gene uncertain. Trimming left V 3 bases short and J 0 bases short, with 9 bases between. The CDR3 sequence is 15 residues long. The CDR3 sequence: CASSLSALAKNIQYF. In DNA form, the CDR3 reads TGTGCCAGCAGTTTGAGTGCACTAGCCAAAAACATTCAGTACTTC.

This clonotype occurred once. The chain uses TRBV6-2 or TRBV6-3 and TRBJ1-2, with D possibly matching TRBD1 (6 bases). V was cut by 6 bases and J by 2 bases, with 10 bases left in between. The CDR3 extends over 13 amino acids. The germline V gene encodes CDR1 MNHEY and CDR2 SVGEGT. CDR3 coding DNA: TGTGCCAGCAGACGGGACAACAACTATGGCTACACCTTC. Encoded protein: CASRRDNNYGYTF.